These 4 T cell receptor beta chains originate from one sample sequenced in a study of T cells after yellow fever vaccination. TCRdb processed the 5' RACE reads anew with MiXCR; each CDR3 protein has one entry. Of hundreds of thousands of distinct CDR3 sequences listed, 10% to 15% are singletons. The sequenced sample was PBMCs, obtained on the day of the yellow fever booster vaccination. The receptors were gathered from a man aged 25-45 years who received the YFV17D yellow fever vaccine.

This clonotype was recorded many times. V and J are TRBV20-1 and TRBJ2-3, with D unresolved. This CDR3 is 11 amino acids long. CDR1 is DFQATT, CDR2 SNEGSKA, per germline (reference sequence). V lost 5 bases and J 7 bases, leaving 10 bases between the germline ends. Written as DNA, the CDR3 is TGCAGTGCTGATCTATTGAATACGCAGTATTTT. The encoded protein is CSADLLNTQYF.

The chain joins TRBV19 to TRBJ2-4; D tentatively fits TRBD1 or TRBD2 (5 bases each). Germline-derived CDR1 and CDR2 are LNHDA and SQIVND (reference sequence). The germline V and J ends were trimmed by 3 bases and 0 bases, with 18 bases remaining between them. The CDR3 loop spans 18 amino acids. CDR3 residues: CASSIIPGRWGAKNIQYF. The DNA of the CDR3 is TGTGCCAGTAGTATTATTCCGGGGCGCTGGGGAGCCAAAAACATTCAGTACTTC.

This clonotype was seen a handful of times. The chain links TRBV6-5 to TRBJ2-1, with a weak D call TRBD2 (7 bases). CDR3 length equals 15 residues. Germline V gives CDR1 MNHEY, CDR2 SVGAGI. V was trimmed by 2 bases and J by 9 bases, leaving 17 bases between them. CDR3: CASSYRGAWGSEQFF. In DNA form, the CDR3 reads TGTGCCAGCAGTTACCGGGGGGCCTGGGGGAGTGAGCAGTTCTTC.

The chain carries TRBV18 and TRBJ2-1; D possibly corresponds to TRBD2 (5 bases). CDR1 and CDR2 (germline): KGHSH, LQKENI. The CDR3 extends over 14 amino acids. Trimming removed 3 bases at V and 6 bases at J, with 12 bases between. The CDR3, as DNA: TGTGCCAGCTCACCGGGAGACCATCGCAATGAGCAGTTCTTC. This encodes CASSPGDHRNEQFF.